The next 7 T cell receptor beta chains were all read from a single sample in a study of cytomegalovirus exposure and HLA in healthy donors. Here immunoSEQ multiplex PCR was the method, and the copy in TCRdb shows in-frame clones only, minus some. The table lists under 200,000 clones, approximately 96% of them singletons. Sequenced: PBMCs. These receptors all come from a young woman in good health and CMV-seronegative.

The CDR3 here is CASRLTGSNTGELFF. The CDR3 region has the DNA TGTGCCAGCAGACTGACAGGGTCGAACACCGGGGAGCTGTTTTTT. The V and J genes are TRBV27 and TRBJ2-2; 7 nucleotides align to TRBD1. CDR1 is MNHEY, CDR2 SMNVEV, per germline (reference sequence). V was clipped by 6 bases and J by 0 bases; unmatched bases: 4. This CDR3 has 15 residues.

The chain carries TRBV19 and TRBJ2-1; D unresolved. Germline loops: CDR1 LNHDA, CDR2 SQIVND (reference sequence). This CDR3 spans 12 amino acids. Trimming shortened V by 6 bases and J by 4 bases, and 7 bases separated the two germline ends. Here the CDR3 DNA reads TGTGCCAGTAGCCAGAAGTACAATGAGCAGTTCTTC. This gives the protein CASSQKYNEQFF.

This chain connects TRBV10-2 to TRBJ1-6, with no clear D. In germline, CDR1 is WSHSY, CDR2 SAAADI. This CDR3 is 15 amino acids long. Trimming left V 2 bases short and J 10 bases short, with 15 bases between. CDR3 sequence reads: CASSEKVRVGSPLHF. For the CDR3, the DNA is TGCGCCAGCAGTGAGAAGGTGCGGGTGGGGTCACCCCTCCACTTT.

CDR3 nucleotide sequence: TGTGCCAGCAGTTTAAGCGGGCTCCAAGGGGAAAAACTGTTTTTT. Translation: CASSLSGLQGEKLFF. This rearrangement joins TRBV27 to TRBJ1-4; no definite D call. Deletions cut 2 bases from V and 8 bases from J, with 15 bases between. CDR3 size: 15 residues. Per the germline V gene, CDR1 is MNHEY and CDR2 is SMNVEV (reference sequence).

The J gene is TRBJ2-1, the V gene TRBV11-2; 9 bases line up with TRBD1. This CDR3 comprises 19 residues. The germline V gene has CDR1 SGHAT and CDR2 FQNNGV. V lost 4 bases and J lost 7; bases outside the gene matches: 20. This CDR3 is CASSSYSGTGSPLKNEQFF. The CDR3 DNA sequence: TGTGCCAGCAGCTCGTACTCCGGGACAGGGTCCCCCTTGAAGAATGAGCAGTTCTTC. The complete variable domain, with remaining parts taken from reference TRBV11-2 and TRBJ2-1, reads EAGVAQSPRYKIIEKRQSVAFWCNPISGHATLYWYQQILGQGPKLLIQFQNNGVVDDSQLPKDRFSAERLKGVDSTLKIQPAKLEDSAVYLCASSSYSGTGSPLKNEQFFGPGTRLTVL.

The rearrangement joins TRBV5-6 to TRBJ2-7; D is perhaps TRBD1 (5 bases). The length of the CDR3 is 13 residues. V was cut by 2 bases and J by 3 bases, with 9 bases left in between. The germline gives CDR1 SGHDT, CDR2 YYEEEE. Written as DNA, the CDR3 is TGTGCCAGCAGCTTCGCAGGGTTCTACGAGCAGTACTTC. This sequence encodes CASSFAGFYEQYF.

The chain carries TRBV13 and TRBJ2-7; the D gene is possibly TRBD1 (5 bases). The CDR3 length is 14 residues. V lost 8 bases, J lost 2 bases, and 16 bases lay in between. Germline CDR1 PRHDT, CDR2 FYEKMQ (reference sequence). CDR3: CASSAKGVAYEQYF. CDR3 sequence (DNA): TGTGCCAGCTCGGCCAAAGGGGTCGCCTACGAGCAGTACTTC. Complete variable domain (other parts from reference TRBV13 and TRBJ2-7): AAGVIQSPRHLIKEKRETATLKCYPIPRHDTVYWYQQGPGQDPQFLISFYEKMQSDKGSIPDRFSAQQFSDYHSELNMSSLELGDSALYFCASSAKGVAYEQYFGPGTRLTVT.